This T cell receptor beta chain was sequenced during a study of beta chain features in type 1 diabetes. Overall study findings and caveats: A closer apparent resemblance between naive, central memory and Treg TCRB repertoires was seen in patients than in healthy donors.

Expressed TCRB transcripts got sequenced, as all isolated RNA was reverse transcribed. This table comes from immunoSEQ multiplex PCR, and its TCRdb copy is limited to in-frame clones, with some not included. The sample has under 800,000 clones; around 16% are singletons. With respect to this clone: Its antigen remains unidentified.

V gave up 2 bases and J gave up 0 bases, with 12 bases separating them. CDR3 length equals 15 residues. The V gene's germline CDR1 is SGHNT and CDR2 YYREEE (reference sequence). This clonotype originated in a man between 18 and 29 years old in good health. Sequencing was carried out using naive CD4+ T cells from blood. The chain recombines TRBV5-4 with TRBJ2-7, with D maybe TRBD2 (5 bases). CDR3 sequence (DNA): TGTGCCAGCAGCTTTGGGGAGATGGGCTCCTACGAGCAGTACTTC. It specifies CASSFGEMGSYEQYF. Based on the CDR3 plus reference TRBV5-4 and TRBJ2-7, the full variable domain is ETGVTQSPTHLIKTRGQQVTLRCSSQSGHNTVSWYQQALGQGPQFIFQYYREEENGRGNFPPRFSGLQFPNYSSELNVNALELDDSALYLCASSFGEMGSYEQYFGPGTRLTVT.